Given below is one T cell receptor (beta chain) in context. Its specificity is not known. The entry originates in a study of beta chain features in type 1 diabetes. Study-wide findings and caveats: Whether HLA type influences TCRB rearrangement remained unresolved here. Compared to healthy donors, patients appeared to have naive, central memory and Treg TCRB repertoires that were more alike. Type 1 diabetes patients had VDJ junctions that carried fewer insertions and more deletions. All four CD4+ subsets from Type 1 diabetes patients carried moderately but significantly shorter TCRB CDR3s.

The investigators reverse transcribed all of the isolated RNA, so they sequenced expressed TCRB transcripts. Repertoires were generated with immunoSEQ multiplex PCR, while TCRdb's copy carries only in-frame clones and drops some. This table has hundreds of thousands of clones, roughly 13% appearing once. The sequenced sample consisted of naive CD4+ T cells from blood. The source of this sequence is a man aged 18 to 30 with type 1 diabetes.

The CDR3 here is CASSSPSGGPVNEQFF. DNA of the CDR3: TGTGCCAGCAGCTCTCCTAGCGGGGGGCCTGTCAATGAGCAGTTCTTC. The rearrangement links TRBV7-9 to TRBJ2-1, with TRBD2 identical over 11 bases. Germline V CDR1 and CDR2: SEHNR, FQNEAQ (reference sequence). The CDR3 loop spans 16 amino acids. V shed 4 bases and J 6 bases; nucleotides not matched to a gene: 8.